The T cell receptor beta chain described here comes from a study of cytomegalovirus exposure and HLA in healthy donors. This clone came up a few times. Vbeta (60) and Jbeta (13) primers were used in the PCR. Clones were sequenced by immunoSEQ multiplex PCR, and TCRdb holds only the in-frame ones, with some missing. The sample lists 90,000 to 150,000 clones; about 73% were seen once. Trimming removed 4 bases from V and 5 bases from J; junction bases left unmatched: 13. Germline assignment: CDR1 SNHLY and CDR2 FYNNEI. The CDR3 is made up of 17 amino acids. Sequenced material: PBMCs. The chain couples TRBV2 to TRBJ2-5; 10 nucleotides match TRBD1. The TCR was taken from a woman younger than 45 in good health and CMV-seropositive. The CDR3 reads CASSVGGTGAHMETQYF. The CDR3 DNA sequence: TGTGCCAGCAGTGTAGGGGGGACAGGGGCCCATATGGAGACCCAGTACTTC. The whole variable domain, filled in from reference TRBV2 and TRBJ2-5, reads EPEVTQTPSHQVTQMGQEVILRCVPISNHLYFYWYRQILGQKVEFLVSFYNNEISEKSEIFDDQFSVERPDGSNFTLKIRSTKLEDSAMYFCASSVGGTGAHMETQYFGPGTRLLVL.